This TCR beta chain was observed in a study of T-cell memory formation after mild COVID-19. General observations from the study: Clones contracting day 15 to 85 were balanced CD4/CD8; later expanders leaned CD4+.

With constant-segment primers, 5'RACE yielded cDNA libraries of TCR alpha and TCR beta that carried sample barcodes and UMIs. TCRdb fed the 5' RACE reads into MiXCR, producing one record per CDR3 protein. The table lists some 320,000 distinct CDR3 sequences, roughly 15% of them singletons. This clonotype has only a few counts. What it binds is unknown. The CDR3 spans 11 residues. Trimming shortened V by 3 bases and J by 2 bases, and 5 bases separated the two germline ends. Per the germline V gene, CDR1 is SQVTM and CDR2 is ANQGSEA. This TCR was recovered from a man younger than 35 who had mild COVID-19 (a few samples of this study predate the infection). Cell type and time point are not known. V gene TRBV29-1 combines with J gene TRBJ2-7, with D possibly called TRBD1 or TRBD2 (5 bases each). The material sequenced was PBMCs or a T cell subset sorted from them (not recorded which). CDR3 sequence (DNA): TGCAGCGTTGAGGGACCCTACGAGCAGTACTTC. This translates into CSVEGPYEQYF.